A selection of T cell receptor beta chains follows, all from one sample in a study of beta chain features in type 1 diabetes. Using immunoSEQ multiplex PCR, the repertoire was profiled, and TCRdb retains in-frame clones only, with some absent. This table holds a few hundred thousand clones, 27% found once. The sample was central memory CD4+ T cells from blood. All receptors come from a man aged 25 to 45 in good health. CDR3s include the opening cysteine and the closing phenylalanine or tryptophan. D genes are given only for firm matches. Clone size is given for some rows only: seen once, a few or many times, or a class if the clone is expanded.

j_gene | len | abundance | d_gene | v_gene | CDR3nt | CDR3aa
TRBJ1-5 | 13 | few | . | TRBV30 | TGTGCCTGGAGTTTAGGTAGCAATCAGCCCCAGCATTTT | CAWSLGSNQPQHF
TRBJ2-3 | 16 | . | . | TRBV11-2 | TGTGCCAGCAGCCTATCCTCCGGGGCCGGCACAGATACGCAGTATTTT | CASSLSSGAGTDTQYF
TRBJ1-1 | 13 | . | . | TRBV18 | TGTGCCAGCTCATCGAACCTGAACACTGAAGCTTTCTTT | CASSSNLNTEAFF
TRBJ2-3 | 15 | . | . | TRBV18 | TGTGCCAGCTCACCACCGGGTCGGCTCGGGGATACGCAGTATTTT | CASSPPGRLGDTQYF
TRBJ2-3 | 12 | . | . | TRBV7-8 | TGTGCCAGCAGCTCCCAATGGGATACGCAGTATTTT | CASSSQWDTQYF
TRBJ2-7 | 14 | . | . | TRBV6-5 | TGTGCCAGCAGATCAGGAGCAGGGAGGTACGAGCAGTACTTC | CASRSGAGRYEQYF
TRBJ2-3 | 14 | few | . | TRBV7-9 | TGTGCCAGCAGCTTAGCGGAAAGCCCGGGTACGCAGTATTTT | CASSLAESPGTQYF
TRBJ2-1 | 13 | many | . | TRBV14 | TGTGCCAGCAGCCAAGCTCAGCGATCCGAGCAGTTCTTC | CASSQAQRSEQFF
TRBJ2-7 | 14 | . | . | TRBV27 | TGTGCCAGCAGTTACCGGACCGGCTCCTACGAGCAGTACTTC | CASSYRTGSYEQYF
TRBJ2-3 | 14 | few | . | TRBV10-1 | TGCGCCAGCAACCGGGACTCCGACACAGATACGCAGTATTTT | CASNRDSDTDTQYF
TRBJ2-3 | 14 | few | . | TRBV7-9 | TGTGCCAGCAGCTCGACTATCCCCACAGATACGCAGTATTTT | CASSSTIPTDTQYF
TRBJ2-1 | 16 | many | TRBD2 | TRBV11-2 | TGTGCCAGCAGCTCCATTCTAGCGGGAGGCGGCAATGAGCAGTTCTTC | CASSSILAGGGNEQFF
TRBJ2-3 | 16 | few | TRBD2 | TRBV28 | TGTGCCAGCAGCCTACCTGGACTCGGGGGGACAGATACGCAGTATTTT | CASSLPGLGGTDTQYF
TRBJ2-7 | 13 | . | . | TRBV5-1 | TGCGCCAGCAGCTTGGGAACATCCCACGAGCAGTACTTC | CASSLGTSHEQYF
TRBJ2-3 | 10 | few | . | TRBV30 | TGTGCCTGGAGGACAGATACGCAGTATTTT | CAWRTDTQYF
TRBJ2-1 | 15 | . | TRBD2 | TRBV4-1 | TGCGCCAGCAGCCAAGAAGGCGGGAGGGACAATGAGCAGTTCTTC | CASSQEGGRDNEQFF
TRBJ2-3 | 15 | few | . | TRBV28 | TGTGCCAGCAGTTTAACACTAGCAGGTACAGATACGCAGTATTTT | CASSLTLAGTDTQYF
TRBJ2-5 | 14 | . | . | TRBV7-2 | TGTGCCAGCAGCTTGACTTTAGTCGCAGAGACCCAGTACTTC | CASSLTLVAETQYF
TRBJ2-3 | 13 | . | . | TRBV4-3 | TGCGCCAGCAGACTTATTCGCACAGATACGCAGTATTTT | CASRLIRTDTQYF
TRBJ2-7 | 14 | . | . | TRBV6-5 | TGTGCCAGCAGTTCGACGGTTAGCGCCTACGAGCAGTACTTC | CASSSTVSAYEQYF
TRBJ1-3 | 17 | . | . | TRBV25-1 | TGTGCCAGCAGTTCCGGGACACTCAAAACCTCTGGAAACACCATATATTTT | CASSSGTLKTSGNTIYF
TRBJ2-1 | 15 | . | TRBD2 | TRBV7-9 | TGTGCCAGCAGCTTCCGGGGTAGTACTAGCGGTGAGCAGTTCTTC | CASSFRGSTSGEQFF
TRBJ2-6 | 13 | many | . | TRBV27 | TGTGCCAGCGGAAGACTTGGGGCCAACGTCCTGACTTTC | CASGRLGANVLTF
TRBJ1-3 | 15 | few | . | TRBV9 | TGTGCCAGCAGCGCGGTTGGCGGGTGGAGAAACACCATATATTTT | CASSAVGGWRNTIYF
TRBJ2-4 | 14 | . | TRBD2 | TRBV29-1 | TGCAGTTTTTATCTAGCGGGAGGGAGCAACATTCAGTACTTC | CSFYLAGGSNIQYF
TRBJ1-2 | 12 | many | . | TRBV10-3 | TGTGCCATCAGTGAATCTGACTATGGCTACACCTTC | CAISESDYGYTF
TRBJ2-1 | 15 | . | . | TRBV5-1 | TGCGCCAGCAGCCAAGACAGGCTCTTCTACAATGAGCAGTTCTTC | CASSQDRLFYNEQFF
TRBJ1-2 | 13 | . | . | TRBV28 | TGTGCCAGTAGGGACGGTCCTGGCTATGGCTACACCTTC | CASRDGPGYGYTF
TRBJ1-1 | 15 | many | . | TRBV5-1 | TGCGCCAGCAGCTTGGACAGCTTGGGGAACACTGAAGCTTTCTTT | CASSLDSLGNTEAFF
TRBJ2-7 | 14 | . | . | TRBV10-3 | TGTGCCATCAGTGAATACACTGCGGCCTACGAGCAGTACTTC | CAISEYTAAYEQYF
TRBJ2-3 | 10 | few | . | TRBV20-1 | TGCAGTGCGGCGGCAGATACGCAGTATTTT | CSAAADTQYF
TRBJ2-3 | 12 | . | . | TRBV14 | TGTGCCAGCAGCCACATGGGGGATACGCAGTATTTT | CASSHMGDTQYF
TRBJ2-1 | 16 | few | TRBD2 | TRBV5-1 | TGCGCCAGCAGCTTGGATAGCGGGAAGGGTCGTTATGAGCAGTTCTTC | CASSLDSGKGRYEQFF
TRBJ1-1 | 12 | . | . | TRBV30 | TGTGCCCGCGAACAGGGCCACACTGAAGCTTTCTTT | CAREQGHTEAFF
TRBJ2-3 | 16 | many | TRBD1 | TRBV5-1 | TGCGCCAGCAGCCGGCAGGGGACAGGGAGCACAGATACGCAGTATTTT | CASSRQGTGSTDTQYF
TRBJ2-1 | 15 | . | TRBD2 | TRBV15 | TGTGCCACCAGCAGAGTTGCGGGGGGGTACAATGAGCAGTTCTTC | CATSRVAGGYNEQFF
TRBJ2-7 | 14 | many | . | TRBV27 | TGTGCCAGCAGTACGGACGGGGTCTCATACGAGCAGTACTTC | CASSTDGVSYEQYF
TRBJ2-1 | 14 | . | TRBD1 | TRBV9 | TGTGCCAGCAGCTTCGGACAGGGAAGGAATGAGCAGTTCTTC | CASSFGQGRNEQFF
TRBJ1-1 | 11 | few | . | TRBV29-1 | TGCAGCGTTTCCCAGGGCACTGAAGCTTTCTTT | CSVSQGTEAFF
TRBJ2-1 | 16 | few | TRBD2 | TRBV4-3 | TGCGCCAGCAGCCAAGTTGGACTAGCCCTTAGGAATGAGCAGTTCTTC | CASSQVGLALRNEQFF
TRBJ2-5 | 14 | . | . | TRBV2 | TGTGCCAGCAGTGGGGGCCGCCGCCAAGAGACCCAGTACTTC | CASSGGRRQETQYF
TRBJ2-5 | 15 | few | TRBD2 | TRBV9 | TGTGCCAGCAGCGTGCTTGGGACTAACCAAGAGACCCAGTACTTC | CASSVLGTNQETQYF
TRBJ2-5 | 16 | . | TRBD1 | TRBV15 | TGTGCCACCAGCAGAGACTCGGGACAGGGAATGAAGACCCAGTACTTC | CATSRDSGQGMKTQYF
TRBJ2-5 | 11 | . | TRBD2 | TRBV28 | TGTGCCACCGGCGGGAGAGAGACCCAGTACTTC | CATGGRETQYF
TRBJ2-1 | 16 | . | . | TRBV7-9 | TGTGCCAGCAGCTCCCAGGGGTCAGGAATCGGGAATGAGCAGTTCTTC | CASSSQGSGIGNEQFF
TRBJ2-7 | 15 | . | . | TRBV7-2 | TGTGCCAGCAGCTCGAGGCCTGACAGTACCTACGAGCAGTACTTC | CASSSRPDSTYEQYF
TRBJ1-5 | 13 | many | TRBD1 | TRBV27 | TGTCGCAAGGGGGCTTATAGCAATCAGCCCCAGCATTTT | CRKGAYSNQPQHF
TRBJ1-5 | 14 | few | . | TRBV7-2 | TGTGCCAGCAGCTTTTGGGGAAGCAATCAGCCCCAGCATTTT | CASSFWGSNQPQHF
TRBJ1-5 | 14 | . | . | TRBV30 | TGTGCCTACCGGGACGGGAAGGGCAATCAGCCCCAGCATTTT | CAYRDGKGNQPQHF
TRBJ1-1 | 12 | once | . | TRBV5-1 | TGCGCCAGCAGCTTTTTAGGCACTGAAGCTTTCTTT | CASSFLGTEAFF
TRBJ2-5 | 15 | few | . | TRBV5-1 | TGCGCCAGCAGCTTAAGCGGGCCTCGACAAGAGACCCAGTACTTC | CASSLSGPRQETQYF
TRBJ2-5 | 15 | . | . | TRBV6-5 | TGTGCCAGCAGATCCGGGAGCTCCTTCCGAGAGACCCAGTACTTC | CASRSGSSFRETQYF
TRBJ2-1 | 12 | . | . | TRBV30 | TGTGCCTGGAAAGGGCCCTACAATGAGCAGTTCTTC | CAWKGPYNEQFF
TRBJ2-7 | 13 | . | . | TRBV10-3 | TGTGCCATCAGTGTCCAGCTTGTATACGAGCAGTACTTC | CAISVQLVYEQYF
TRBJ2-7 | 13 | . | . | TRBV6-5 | TGTGCCAGCAGCGCCGGGACCGGTTACGAGCAGTACTTC | CASSAGTGYEQYF
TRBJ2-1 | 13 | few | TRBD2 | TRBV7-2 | TGTGCCAGCAGCTATAGCGGGAACGATGAGCAGTTCTTC | CASSYSGNDEQFF
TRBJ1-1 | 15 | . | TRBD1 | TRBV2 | TGTGCCAGCAGGCCGACAGGGGGCTCGAACACTGAAGCTTTCTTT | CASRPTGGSNTEAFF
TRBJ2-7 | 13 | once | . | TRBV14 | TGTGCCAGCAGCCAAGGGTATCGGTACGAGCAGTACTTC | CASSQGYRYEQYF
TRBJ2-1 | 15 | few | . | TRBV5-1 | TGCGCCAGCAGCTTCGCGGGACTCGCCTACAATGAGCAGTTCTTC | CASSFAGLAYNEQFF
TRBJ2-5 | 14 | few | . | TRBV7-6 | TGTGCCAGCAGCTTAGGACGGACCCAAGAGACCCAGTACTTC | CASSLGRTQETQYF